The clone carrying this T cell receptor beta chain was seen only once. These data are taken from a study of T cell repertoires in cytomegalovirus infection. MiXCR, run by TCRdb on the reads, gives a single entry per CDR3 protein. The table has roughly 720,000 distinct CDR3 sequences, roughly 35% seen once. The V gene end was trimmed by 4 bases and the J gene end by 4 bases; junction bases not matched to a gene: 7. This CDR3 has 17 amino acids. Germline CDR1 KGHSH, CDR2 LQKENI. The chain links TRBV18 to TRBJ2-6; 10 nucleotides match TRBD1. This TCR was sampled from a human donor in good health (CMV status not recorded). Some clones in this sample may be carry-over from other donors' samples. The sample consisted of PBMCs. CDR3 nucleotides: TGTGCCAGCTCACTGACAGGGGGCGCAGTAGGGGCCAACGTCCTGACTTTC. Protein product: CASSLTGGAVGANVLTF.